Listed below are T cell receptor beta chains from one sample, sequenced in a study of shared clonotypes between healthy human individuals. Generated by immunoSEQ multiplex PCR, the TCRdb table keeps only in-frame clones and is missing some. The sample shows under 850,000 clones, over 90% of them seen only once. The sequencing input was naive CD8+ T cells sorted from blood. These TCRs come from a man younger than 40 in good health. CDR3s include the opening cysteine and the closing phenylalanine or tryptophan. Each record gives: V gene, J gene, CDR3 protein.

>TRBV5-1|TRBJ2-1
CASSLGAGKEFF
>TRBV7-2|TRBJ1-5
CASSLVSNQPQHF
>TRBV28|TRBJ2-1
CASSFAGGPYEQFF
>TRBV15|TRBJ2-1
CATGGGVTNEQFF
>TRBV11-3|TRBJ2-1
CASSSRLGGNEQFF
>TRBV4-3|TRBJ1-3
CASSQDRPDSGNTIYF
>TRBV6-5|TRBJ2-2
CASSYSGRNTGELFF
>TRBV5-6|TRBJ1-3
CASTAQGWAGNTIYF
>TRBV28|TRBJ2-7
CASTRTGGSYEQYF
>TRBV27|TRBJ1-1
CATAEGLNTEAFF
>TRBV28|TRBJ1-4
CASSPQWRGRSEKLFF
>TRBV7-6|TRBJ2-1
CASSLSEDYNEQFF
>TRBV28|TRBJ2-3
CASSLSPRTDTQYF
>TRBV9|TRBJ1-1
CASSVVRGNTEAFF
>TRBV18|TRBJ2-5
CASSPLQGAETQYF
>TRBV27|TRBJ2-5
CASSRRGGQETQYF
>TRBV7-9|TRBJ2-7
CASSEDGYEQYF
>TRBV10-2|TRBJ2-1
CASSDLRPDFYNEQFF
>TRBV7-2|TRBJ2-3
CASSLVGAVTDTQYF
>TRBV29-1|TRBJ2-7
CSVESHSYEQYF
>TRBV20-1|TRBJ1-2
CSARVGYGYTF
>TRBV7-9|TRBJ2-1
CASSSLTSGMAGEQFF